Each of the 17 T cell receptor beta chains below was sequenced from the same sample in a study of T-cell reconstitution after alpha-beta-depleted transplantation in children (dated by TCRdb to about 2016). Taken with the paper, the label for treatment or condition translates to: allogeneic hematopoietic cell transplantation with graft depleted of TCRalphabeta T cells and CD19 B cells. Receptor amplification or capture employed PCR. TCRdb records Illumina HiSeq 2500 as the sequencer. TCR libraries were prepared with molecular barcoding, using unique molecular identifiers to normalize TCRbeta repertoire quantification. In TCRdb, the public reads were trimmed at Q25 with fastp and aligned with MiXCR, with productive beta chains retained. When rows share a CDR3 protein, they turn into one entry using the most common DNA and genes. The sample profile shows about 1,000,000 distinct CDR3 sequences; less than 30% of them were found once. The ten largest clones represent 28% of the sample.

The sequences come from PBMCs, mostly from graft donor cells, collected 360 days after TCRalphabeta/CD19-depleted stem cell transplant. The receptor source for this set is a boy under two years old who had a stem cell transplant for SCID, so the T cells may come from the graft donor.

This clonotype was detected once. The chain uses TRBV5-1 and TRBJ2-2; 8 nucleotides align to TRBD1. The junction had 10 bases not matched to a gene; V was cut back by 4 bases and J by 5 bases. Germline V gene lookup returns CDR1 SGHRS and CDR2 YFSETQ. The CDR3 is 16 amino acids. The CDR3 reads CASSGTGTGGTGELFF. CDR3 sequence (DNA): TGCGCCAGCAGCGGTACCGGGACAGGCGGGACCGGGGAGCTGTTTTTT.

As for this clonotype: A far larger clone is one base from this, pointing to a likely read error. This chain links TRBV12-3 or TRBV12-4 with TRBJ2-3; D uncertain. This CDR3 is 13 amino acids long. The CDR3 is CASSLSGTYTQYF. Written as DNA, the CDR3 is TGTGCCAGCAGTTTATCGGGCACATATACGCAGTATTTT.

This clonotype showed up just once. J is TRBJ1-5 and V is TRBV28; a weak D match, TRBD1 (5 bases). This CDR3 has 14 amino acids. V was cut by 3 bases and J by 5 bases, with 11 bases left in between. Germline CDR1 and CDR2: MDHEN and SYDVKM. The CDR3 DNA reads as TGTGCCAGCAGTTTTCTACAGGTTGATCAGCCCCAGCATTTT. Amino acids: CASSFLQVDQPQHF. The variable domain in full, completed from reference TRBV28 and TRBJ1-5, reads DVKVTQSSRYLVKRTGEKVFLECVQDMDHENMFWYRQDPGLGLRLIYFSYDVKMKEKGDIPEGYSVSREKKERFSLILESASTNQTSMYLCASSFLQVDQPQHFGDGTRLSIL.

There are a few counts of this clonotype. This sequence joins TRBV20-1 and TRBJ1-2; D gene ambiguous. This CDR3 spans 14 amino acids. The germline V and J ends were trimmed by 1 base and 3 bases, with 12 bases remaining between them. Germline CDR1 and CDR2: DFQATT and SNEGSKA (reference sequence). The CDR3, as DNA: TGCAGTGCTAGAGTGTCGGACGGCTACTATGGCTACACCTTC. As protein: CSARVSDGYYGYTF.

This chain uses TRBV6-5 with TRBJ2-2, with 7 bases identical to TRBD2. Germline values: CDR1 MNHEY, CDR2 SVGAGI. This CDR3 is built from 15 residues. The J segment lost 6 bases and the V segment lost 2 bases, leaving 6 bases of the junction unmatched. For the CDR3, the DNA is TGTGCCAGCAGTTACGGGGGGGTAAAGGCCGGGGAGCTGTTTTTT. This translates into CASSYGGVKAGELFF.

This clonotype has only a few counts. The chain joins TRBV12-3 or TRBV12-4 to TRBJ1-1; 8 nucleotides align to TRBD1. J gave up 4 bases and V 4 bases, and 5 bases lay outside the gene matches. This CDR3 has 14 residues. In DNA, the CDR3 is TGTGCCAGCAGTTGGACAGGGCCAAGCACTGAAGCTTTCTTT. Amino acid sequence: CASSWTGPSTEAFF.

The chain couples TRBV7-2 to TRBJ2-3; 9 nucleotides agree with TRBD2. V lost 6 bases, J lost 1 base, and 5 bases stayed unmatched. The CDR3 is 15 residues long. Germline CDR1 and CDR2: SGHTA and FQGNSA. In nucleotides, the CDR3 is TGTGCCAGCAGTTCCATAGCGGGGGGCACAGATACGCAGTATTTT. It specifies CASSSIAGGTDTQYF. Filled out from reference TRBV7-2 and TRBJ2-3, the complete variable domain reads GAGVSQSPSNKVTEKGKDVELRCDPISGHTALYWYRQSLGQGLEFLIYFQGNSAPDKSGLPSDRFSAERTGGSVSTLTIQRTQQEDSAVYLCASSSIAGGTDTQYFGPGTRLTVL.

This clonotype was counted between two and nine times. The chain couples TRBV4-2 to TRBJ2-2, with D possibly being TRBD1 (5 bases). V was trimmed by 3 bases and J by 2 bases, leaving 16 bases between them. The CDR3 has 17 amino acids. Germline lookup yields CDR1 LGHNA and CDR2 YNFKEQ. DNA of the CDR3: TGTGCCAGCAGCCATCTTGGGGCTAGACAAAACACCGGGGAGCTGTTTTTT. Translating it yields CASSHLGARQNTGELFF.

This clonotype was counted a few times. The genes are TRBV25-1 and TRBJ2-1; D gene uncertain. The CDR3 is 13 amino acids. V dropped 2 bases and J dropped 6 bases, with 8 bases sitting between them. CDR1 is MGHDK, CDR2 SYGVNS, per germline. CDR3 region: CASSERTANEQFF. Written as DNA, the CDR3 is TGTGCCAGCAGTGAACGGACGGCCAATGAGCAGTTCTTC.

The chain uses TRBV29-1 and TRBJ2-4; D remains ambiguous. Per germline, CDR1 SQVTM and CDR2 ANQGSEA. V was pared by 3 bases and J by 0 bases, with 15 bases between. The CDR3 length is 16 residues. The CDR3 spells CSVEDGVAGAKNIQYF. The CDR3 coding sequence is TGCAGCGTTGAGGATGGGGTGGCAGGAGCCAAAAACATTCAGTACTTC.

This clonotype showed up just a few times. This chain joins TRBV12-3 or TRBV12-4 and TRBJ2-5; 13 positions agree with TRBD2. The CDR3 consists of 17 residues. The V segment lost 3 bases and the J segment 5 bases; nucleotides outside the gene matches: 9. The CDR3 region has the DNA TGTGCCAGCAGTTTCCCCCTACTAGCGGGGGGGCAGGAGACCCAGTACTTC. It specifies CASSFPLLAGGQETQYF.

This chain connects TRBV7-8 to TRBJ2-1; D may be TRBD2 (5 bases). This CDR3 spans 16 amino acids. V lost 5 bases, J lost 6 bases, and 20 bases lay in between. Germline V lookup: CDR1 SGHVS, CDR2 FQNEAQ. CDR3 in DNA: TGTGCCAGCAGCCCGGGAAGGATACCACGGATCAATGAGCAGTTCTTC. Its protein product is CASSPGRIPRINEQFF.

The V and J genes are TRBV20-1 and TRBJ1-1; unclear D gene. The CDR3 extends over 13 amino acids. Germline V gives CDR1 DFQATT, CDR2 SNEGSKA (reference sequence). The V end was cut by 4 bases, the J end by 6 bases, with 15 bases between. CDR3 in amino acids: CSATEWGGSEAFF. CDR3 nucleotides: TGCAGTGCTACGGAGTGGGGAGGGTCTGAAGCTTTCTTT.

This clonotype came up many times. The chain has TRBV5-1 and TRBJ2-2; D is unresolved. V was pared by 0 bases and J by 4 bases, with 1 base between. Germline lookup yields CDR1 SGHRS and CDR2 YFSETQ. This CDR3 contains 12 residues. For the CDR3, the DNA is TGCGCCAGCAGCTTGGCCACCGGGGAGCTGTTTTTT. Amino acids: CASSLATGELFF.

This clonotype turned up a few times. The V gene is TRBV29-1, the J gene TRBJ2-1, with 8 bases that match TRBD2. The CDR3 runs 16 residues. The ends lost 0 bases at V and 3 bases at J; junction bases unmatched: 7. CDR1 and CDR2 (germline): SQVTM, ANQGSEA. The CDR3 loop is CSVEEAEGTSYNEQFF. The CDR3 DNA follows: TGCAGCGTTGAAGAAGCGGAGGGGACTAGCTACAATGAGCAGTTCTTC.

The chain couples TRBV3-1 to TRBJ2-1; D call uncertain. The V end was cut by 1 base, the J end by 2 bases, with 12 bases between. Germline values: CDR1 LGHDT, CDR2 YNNKEL (reference sequence). The CDR3 contains 16 residues. Here the CDR3 reads CASSQVYRQPYNEQFF. CDR3 nucleotides: TGTGCCAGCAGCCAAGTTTACAGACAACCCTACAATGAGCAGTTCTTC.

In its sample, this clonotype was seen a few times. The chain links TRBV20-1 to TRBJ1-6, with 7 nucleotides matching TRBD1. Germline assignment: CDR1 DFQATT and CDR2 SNEGSKA (reference sequence). Trimming cost V 3 bases and J 8 bases; bases outside gene matches: 7. The CDR3 is 14 amino acids. This chain's CDR3 is CSARTQGEDSPLHF. The CDR3 DNA is TGCAGTGCTAGGACGCAGGGGGAGGATTCACCCCTCCACTTT.